This T cell receptor (beta chain) was sequenced for a study of blood T cell repertoires in COVID-19. Study-level background: Some COVID-19 samples were acute and others convalescent; all came from the United States, Italy and Spain. T cells, B-cell-depleted T cells, or PBMCs supplied cDNA or gDNA.

Germline V gene lookup returns CDR1 LNHDA and CDR2 SQIVND (reference sequence). This CDR3 is 13 amino acids long. The J segment lost 6 bases and the V segment lost 5 bases, leaving 7 bases of the junction unmatched. As originally analysed: Reference gene primer amplification gave nucleated cell count estimates. Profiled with immunoSEQ multiplex PCR; TCRdb holds only in-frame clones, not every one. The V and J calls and clone size are taken from that table; D and trimming were inferred from the DNA. The sample lists 95,000 to 150,000 clones; approximately 91% were seen once. The V gene is TRBV19, the J gene TRBJ2-7; 7 positions agree with TRBD1. Sequenced sample: peripheral blood. The sequence came from a woman at least 80 years old with acute or convalescent COVID-19. CDR3 nucleotides: TGTGCCAGTAGTCCATTAGGGGGCCTCGAGCAGTACTTC. Its protein product is CASSPLGGLEQYF.